These T cell receptor beta chains were read from a single sample in a study of beta chain features in type 1 diabetes. Produced via immunoSEQ multiplex PCR; TCRdb's table is partial and in-frame only. Among 390,000 or so clones, 14% were seen once, and the ten largest hold 0.035% to 0.045%. The sequencing input was naive CD4+ T cells from blood. The receptors were gathered from a man in his thirties or forties in good health. Each CDR3 is given with its conserved first and last residue. Each record gives: J gene, D gene, clone size, V gene, CDR3 DNA, CDR3 protein. D genes are given only for firm matches. The size field is filled for only some rows; it gives once, few, many or a size class.

J gene: TRBJ2-1; D gene: TRBD2; clone size: few; V gene: TRBV11-3; CDR3 DNA: TGTGCCAGCAGCTTACCGGGAGGCTCCTACAATGAGCAGTTCTTC; CDR3 protein: CASSLPGGSYNEQFF
J gene: TRBJ2-7; D gene: NA; clone size: NA; V gene: TRBV4-3; CDR3 DNA: TGCGCCAGCAGCCAAGATCCAGGGCCTTGGTTTTCCGAGCAGTACTTC; CDR3 protein: CASSQDPGPWFSEQYF
J gene: TRBJ1-5; D gene: NA; clone size: once; V gene: TRBV4-1; CDR3 DNA: TGCGCCAGCAGCCAAGTCCTTAGCAATCAGCCCCAGCATTTT; CDR3 protein: CASSQVLSNQPQHF
J gene: TRBJ2-1; D gene: TRBD1; clone size: few; V gene: TRBV27; CDR3 DNA: TGTGCCAGCATCCGGGACAGTCCGGTGGGAGAGCAGTTCTTC; CDR3 protein: CASIRDSPVGEQFF
J gene: TRBJ2-4; D gene: NA; clone size: few; V gene: TRBV7-2; CDR3 DNA: TGTGCCAGCAGCCCGGGACCCGATGCGGGTCAGTACTTC; CDR3 protein: CASSPGPDAGQYF
J gene: TRBJ1-1; D gene: NA; clone size: few; V gene: TRBV7-9; CDR3 DNA: TGTGCCAGCAGCTTTTATCGACTCCTCACTGCTATGAACACTGAAGCTTTCTTT; CDR3 protein: CASSFYRLLTAMNTEAFF
J gene: TRBJ1-1; D gene: TRBD1; clone size: few; V gene: TRBV7-9; CDR3 DNA: TGTGCCAGCAGCCTAACAGGGGGTGGTAACACTGAAGCTTTCTTT; CDR3 protein: CASSLTGGGNTEAFF
J gene: TRBJ2-7; D gene: TRBD1; clone size: NA; V gene: TRBV7-2; CDR3 DNA: TGTGCCAGCAGCTCCCACAGGGGCTCCTACGAGCAGTACTTC; CDR3 protein: CASSSHRGSYEQYF
J gene: TRBJ2-6; D gene: TRBD1; clone size: NA; V gene: TRBV30; CDR3 DNA: TGTGCCCGGGACAGGACCCGCCGGGGGGCCAACGTCCTGACTTTC; CDR3 protein: CARDRTRRGANVLTF
J gene: TRBJ2-3; D gene: NA; clone size: NA; V gene: TRBV7-2; CDR3 DNA: TGTGCCAGCAACCCGAGGAGCACAGATACGCAGTATTTT; CDR3 protein: CASNPRSTDTQYF
J gene: TRBJ2-5; D gene: NA; clone size: NA; V gene: TRBV12-5; CDR3 DNA: TGTGCTGGAGAAAGGTCCTGGCGGGTAGAGACCCAGTACTTC; CDR3 protein: CAGERSWRVETQYF
J gene: TRBJ1-2; D gene: NA; clone size: few; V gene: TRBV7-9; CDR3 DNA: TGTGCCAGCAGCTTCATCTATGGCTACACCTTC; CDR3 protein: CASSFIYGYTF
J gene: TRBJ1-2; D gene: TRBD1; clone size: few; V gene: TRBV2; CDR3 DNA: TGTGCCAGCAGCGCCGGGACAGGGGGCGTTGGCTACACCTTC; CDR3 protein: CASSAGTGGVGYTF
J gene: TRBJ2-3; D gene: TRBD2; clone size: few; V gene: TRBV30; CDR3 DNA: TGTGCCTGGAGCGGGAGGGCCGGCACAGATACGCAGTATTTT; CDR3 protein: CAWSGRAGTDTQYF
J gene: TRBJ2-5; D gene: NA; clone size: few; V gene: TRBV4-1; CDR3 DNA: TGCGCCAGCAGCCAAATCAGGGACTTTGGGGAGACCCAGTACTTC; CDR3 protein: CASSQIRDFGETQYF
J gene: TRBJ2-1; D gene: TRBD2; clone size: few; V gene: TRBV29-1; CDR3 DNA: TGCAGCGTTTCGACTAGCGGGGGCTCCTACAATGAGCAGTTCTTC; CDR3 protein: CSVSTSGGSYNEQFF
J gene: TRBJ2-2; D gene: NA; clone size: NA; V gene: TRBV7-7; CDR3 DNA: TGTGCTAGCAGCTTATCTCCGAACACCGGGGAGCTGTTTTTT; CDR3 protein: CASSLSPNTGELFF
J gene: TRBJ2-7; D gene: TRBD2; clone size: NA; V gene: TRBV25-1; CDR3 DNA: TGTGCCAGCAGTGACGCGGGACTATACGAGCAGTACTTC; CDR3 protein: CASSDAGLYEQYF
J gene: TRBJ2-6; D gene: NA; clone size: few; V gene: TRBV6-4; CDR3 DNA: TGTGCCAGCAGTGTTAGAGGGGGAGCGGGGGCCAACGTCCTGACTTTC; CDR3 protein: CASSVRGGAGANVLTF
J gene: TRBJ2-1; D gene: TRBD2; clone size: NA; V gene: TRBV7-7; CDR3 DNA: TGTGCTAGCAGCCCTGACTGGACTAGCGTATTTGAGCAGTTCTTC; CDR3 protein: CASSPDWTSVFEQFF
J gene: TRBJ2-5; D gene: TRBD2; clone size: few; V gene: TRBV6-1; CDR3 DNA: TGTGCCAGCAGCCAGGGGACTAGTGAGACCCAGTACTTC; CDR3 protein: CASSQGTSETQYF
J gene: TRBJ2-6; D gene: NA; clone size: few; V gene: TRBV27; CDR3 DNA: TGTGCCAGCAGTCCCTGGACATCATCCTCTGGGGCCAACGTCCTGACTTTC; CDR3 protein: CASSPWTSSSGANVLTF
J gene: TRBJ2-1; D gene: NA; clone size: few; V gene: TRBV11-3; CDR3 DNA: TGTGCCAGCAGCTCCACAGCTGAGGGTCAGGAGTTCTTC; CDR3 protein: CASSSTAEGQEFF
J gene: TRBJ1-1; D gene: NA; clone size: few; V gene: TRBV4-3; CDR3 DNA: TGCGCCAGCAGCGAAGGAGCTGACAGGAACACTGAAGCTTTCTTT; CDR3 protein: CASSEGADRNTEAFF
J gene: TRBJ2-1; D gene: NA; clone size: NA; V gene: TRBV12-5; CDR3 DNA: TGTGCTAGTCTGGGGGTTGCCCCCTACAATGAGCAGTTCTTC; CDR3 protein: CASLGVAPYNEQFF
J gene: TRBJ2-7; D gene: NA; clone size: many; V gene: TRBV21-1; CDR3 DNA: TGTGCCAGCAGCGAACCGTTAGAGCAGTACTTC; CDR3 protein: CASSEPLEQYF
J gene: TRBJ1-2; D gene: NA; clone size: NA; V gene: TRBV19; CDR3 DNA: TGTGCCAGTAGTATAGATGGCTTGGGGAATGGCTACACCTTC; CDR3 protein: CASSIDGLGNGYTF
J gene: TRBJ2-1; D gene: TRBD2; clone size: NA; V gene: TRBV29-1; CDR3 DNA: TGCAGCGTTAGGACTAGCGGGGGGGCCGGGAATGAGCAGTTCTTC; CDR3 protein: CSVRTSGGAGNEQFF